The 19 T cell receptor beta chains below were found in one sample sequenced in a study of control samples from healthy donors and cancer patients. Sequenced by immunoSEQ multiplex PCR; TCRdb stores in-frame clones only, minus some. The sample carries fewer than 90,000 clones, approximately 87% recorded once. The source material was blood. The receptor set was obtained from a man aged 50-59 years in good health.

V is TRBV3-1 (or the pseudogene TRBV3-2) and J is TRBJ1-2; D is perhaps TRBD1 (5 bases). The CDR3 sequence is 14 residues long. Germline V gene sequence: CDR1 LGHDT, CDR2 YNNKEL (reference sequence). Trimming removed 6 bases at V and 3 bases at J, with 14 bases between. CDR3 sequence (DNA): TGTGCCAGCAGTTCACACGGGGGAGACTATGGCTACACCTTC. Protein: CASSSHGGDYGYTF.

The rearrangement links TRBV30 to TRBJ2-5; tentatively, D is TRBD2 (6 bases). CDR1 is GTSNPN, CDR2 SVGIG, per germline (reference sequence). The CDR3 has 12 amino acids. V was clipped by 4 bases and J by 5 bases, with 11 bases between them. The CDR3 loop reads CAWTRELETQYF. CDR3 in DNA: TGTGCCTGGACCCGGGAGTTGGAGACCCAGTACTTC.

The chain joins TRBV29-1 to TRBJ2-7; 10 positions agree with TRBD2. Germline loops: CDR1 SQVTM, CDR2 ANQGSEA. CDR3 size: 16 residues. The J segment lost 4 bases and the V segment lost 4 bases, leaving 13 bases of the junction unmatched. CDR3: CSVGLSGRTFGYEQYF. CDR3 coding DNA: TGCAGCGTTGGTCTTAGCGGGAGGACCTTCGGGTACGAGCAGTACTTC.

V and J are TRBV19 and TRBJ2-2, with TRBD2 as a possible D gene (5 bases). Germline assignment: CDR1 LNHDA and CDR2 SQIVND (reference sequence). V lost 8 bases to trimming and J lost 0 bases, with 13 bases between them. The CDR3 consists of 15 residues. DNA of the CDR3: TGTGCCAGTGACGCGGGCATCGCGAACACCGGGGAGCTGTTTTTT. This sequence encodes CASDAGIANTGELFF.

The chain joins TRBV5-4 to TRBJ2-6, with 10 bases fitting TRBD1. The germline CDR1 and CDR2 sequences are SGHNT and YYREEE (reference sequence). CDR3 length: 15 residues. The trim removed 4 bases at V and 2 bases at J, leaving 0 bases unmatched. The CDR3: CASSGTGAGANVLTF. The CDR3, as DNA: TGTGCCAGCAGCGGGACAGGGGCTGGGGCCAACGTCCTGACTTTC.

The rearrangement joins TRBV4-1 to TRBJ1-4, with a tentative D call TRBD1 (5 bases). Trimming cost V 4 bases and J 0 bases, with 12 bases left between them. The CDR3 is 16 amino acids. Germline-derived CDR1 and CDR2 are MGHRA and YSYEKL. CDR3 protein: CASSRDGGATNEKLFF. In DNA, the CDR3 is TGCGCCAGCAGCCGAGACGGGGGAGCAACTAATGAAAAACTGTTTTTT.

The chain carries TRBV28 and TRBJ1-4, with TRBD1 identical over 9 bases. This CDR3 region has 15 residues. In germline, CDR1 is MDHEN, CDR2 SYDVKM. The J segment lost 7 bases and the V segment lost 2 bases, leaving 5 bases of the junction unmatched. CDR3 residues: CASSLLDRGGEKLFF. CDR3 bases: TGTGCCAGCAGTTTACTGGACAGGGGTGGTGAAAAACTGTTTTTT.

The chain has TRBV5-1 and TRBJ2-7; 7 bases line up with TRBD2. With 4 bases clipped from V and 1 base from J, the junction kept 11 bases outside the gene matches. Germline CDR1 SGHRS, CDR2 YFSETQ. The CDR3 totals 16 residues. The CDR3 reads CASSPGSGGPSYEQYV. CDR3 nucleotides: TGCGCCAGCAGCCCTGGCTCGGGGGGACCATCCTACGAGCAGTACGTC.

The chain uses TRBV7-2 and TRBJ1-4, with 8 bases fitting TRBD1. The germline gives CDR1 SGHTA, CDR2 FQGNSA. The V and J ends lost 1 base and 8 bases, in that order; junction bases with no gene match: 6. This CDR3 spans 15 amino acids. The CDR3 DNA reads as TGTGCCAGCAGCTTAGTAGGGACAGGCGGGGAAAAACTGTTTTTT. This codes for CASSLVGTGGEKLFF.

V is TRBV7-7 and J is TRBJ2-5; D perhaps matches TRBD2 (5 bases). This CDR3 has 15 residues. Between the trimmed V and J ends, which lost 5 bases and 2 bases, there was a span of 15 bases. Germline V gene lookup returns CDR1 SSHAT and CDR2 FNYEAQ (reference sequence). The CDR3 reads CASSPNPGNQETQYF. DNA of the CDR3: TGTGCCAGCAGCCCTAATCCGGGGAATCAAGAGACCCAGTACTTC.

The V call is TRBV19, the J call TRBJ1-5; 8 bases map to TRBD1. The CDR3 totals 15 residues. Germline V gene sequence: CDR1 LNHDA, CDR2 SQIVND (reference sequence). V lost 2 bases, J lost 6 bases, and 6 bases stayed unmatched. CDR3 sequence: CASSISGTGSQPQHF. The CDR3, as DNA: TGTGCCAGTAGTATATCCGGGACAGGTAGTCAGCCCCAGCATTTT.

The V gene is TRBV10-3, the J gene TRBJ2-5; 9 bases align to TRBD1. The CDR3 totals 15 residues. The germline V gene has CDR1 ENHRY and CDR2 SYGVKD. V gave up 6 bases and J gave up 3 bases; unmatched junction bases: 8. CDR3 DNA: TGTGCCATCAGCGATACTAGGACAGGGGAAGAGACCCAGTACTTC. Translating it yields CAISDTRTGEETQYF.

The chain is built from TRBV5-1 and TRBJ2-1; D is undetermined. Germline CDR1 reads SGHRS; CDR2 reads YFSETQ. CDR3 length: 15 residues. V lost 2 bases and J lost 0, with 9 bases in between. The CDR3 nucleotides are TGCGCCAGCAGCTTTTCCCCGAGCTCCTACAATGAGCAGTTCTTC. It is translated as CASSFSPSSYNEQFF. The full variable domain, its missing parts supplied by reference TRBV5-1 and TRBJ2-1, is KAGVTQTPRYLIKTRGQQVTLSCSPISGHRSVSWYQQTPGQGLQFLFEYFSETQRNKGNFPGRFSGRQFSNSRSEMNVSTLELGDSALYLCASSFSPSSYNEQFFGPGTRLTVL.

This chain joins TRBV5-5 and TRBJ2-7, with 7 bases that match TRBD1. The V segment lost 4 bases and the J segment 3 bases; nucleotides outside the gene matches: 4. CDR3 length: 13 amino acids. Germline V CDR1 and CDR2: SGHKS, YYEKEE (reference sequence). The CDR3 spells CASSLGQYYEQYV. CDR3 DNA: TGTGCCAGCAGCCTGGGACAGTACTACGAGCAGTACGTC.

The J gene is TRBJ2-5, the V gene TRBV4-1; D may match TRBD1 or TRBD2 (5 bases each). The CDR3 totals 14 residues. Germline V gene data show CDR1 as MGHRA and CDR2 as YSYEKL. V lost 2 bases to trimming and J lost 5 bases, with 12 bases between them. The CDR3 nucleotides are TGCGCCAGCAGCCAACTTTGGGGCGGGGAGACCCAGTACTTC. It yields the protein CASSQLWGGETQYF.

CDR3 amino acids: CASSVGTSGGERDTQYF. As DNA, the CDR3 is TGTGCCAGCAGCGTCGGGACTAGCGGGGGGGAAAGAGATACGCAGTATTTT. V is TRBV9 and J is TRBJ2-3, with TRBD2 matching over 16 bases. Looked up from germline, CDR1 is SGDLS and CDR2 is YYNGEE. The CDR3 extends over 17 amino acids. After removal of 2 bases from V and 5 bases from J, the junction contained 5 bases not matched to a gene.

About this clone: Other DNA variants within this sample encode the same CDR3. V gene TRBV7-2 combines with J gene TRBJ1-1; D perhaps matches TRBD1 (6 bases). This CDR3 region has 16 residues. V shed 6 bases and J shed 0 bases, with 17 bases lying between them. Germline V CDR1 and CDR2: SGHTA, FQGNSA. CDR3 sequence reads: CASSLSRTVMNTEAFF. In DNA form, the CDR3 reads TGTGCCAGCAGTCTTTCTCGGACAGTCATGAACACTGAAGCTTTCTTT.

This clone showed up just a few times. Other DNA sequences within the sample encode an identical CDR3. This chain joins TRBV9 and TRBJ2-2; 9 nucleotides align to TRBD1. This CDR3 comprises 15 residues. Germline V gene sequence: CDR1 SGDLS, CDR2 YYNGEE. Trimming removed 0 bases from V and 5 bases from J; junction bases left unmatched: 2. In DNA, the CDR3 is TGTGCCAGCAGCGTAGAGACAGGGGGAACCGGGGAGCTGTTTTTT. Translating gives CASSVETGGTGELFF.

The chain joins TRBV5-8 to TRBJ2-5, with 7 bases fitting TRBD1. V shed 4 bases, J shed 2 bases, and the junction held 11 bases outside the gene matches. The germline CDR1 and CDR2 sequences are SGHTS and YDEGEE. The CDR3 covers 16 residues. The CDR3 sequence: CASSRPNRGPQETQYF. The CDR3 DNA reads as TGTGCCAGCAGCAGGCCTAACAGGGGCCCTCAAGAGACCCAGTACTTC.